The sequence of this T cell receptor beta chain was determined in a study of T cell clonality in common variable immunodeficiency (dated by TCRdb to between 2015 and 2016). In the case of this clone: The clone's antigen remains unknown. The CDR3 end is not reached by the read, which stops 3 residues before it; the germline J gene fills it in.

Equivalent amounts of genomic DNA from CVID and control samples were used as sequencing input. For every sample, a 60 bp segment covering the rearranged TCRbeta CDR3 region was amplified and then sequenced. The immunoSEQ assay, a bias-corrected multiplex PCR combined with high-throughput sequencing, was used to amplify TCRbeta. Concerning the study's data processing: Every unique nucleotide sequence counted as a clone and was annotated with V, D and J genes, copy number and frequency. Sequences were labeled productive if in frame, and non-productive if out of frame or containing stop codons. As previously described, Shannon's entropy was used to calculate clonality. The predicted amino acid sequences of productive clones were used to derive mean CDR3 Kyte-Doolittle hydropathy. Hierarchical clustering of scaled V gene usage was performed with the R hclust function using Manhattan distance and complete linkage. Sharing of clones by CDR3 amino acid sequence was evaluated by resampling 12 repertoires per group over 100 rounds. Repertoires were searched for 60 to 80 published EBV-specific and about 240 published CMV-specific TCRbeta sequences. Two CVID samples yielding fewer than 10,000 sequences were excluded from analysis, leaving approximately 40 CVID repertoires. This is the immuneACCESS table as TCRdb keeps it, with only in-frame sequences that have V and J called. A part of the clones is gone; compared with another copy, unresolved V genes explain less than half, and the rest is unexplained. D and trimming come from the DNA, and the V and J calls and clone size come from that table. Listed for this sample are roughly 32,000 clones, none observed only a single time. The biggest ten clones account for roughly 28% of the sample.

What the work shows at the level of the full study, not this receptor alone: Despite equal DNA input, controls averaged about 81,820 unique sequences per sample versus around 30,000 in CVID samples. Healthy controls shared more TCRbeta clones with each other than CVID subjects shared among themselves (p < 0.0001). TCRbeta clonality was higher in CVID subjects than in healthy controls (t-test p = 0.018), and the increase was most characteristic of about a third of subjects. Reportedly, TCRbeta sequences from CVID had fewer deletions and N-nucleotide insertions, and highly modified clones with 13 or more V deletions were absent from CVID. The authors noted that sequencing repertoires of T cell subpopulations would be needed to clarify what caused the increased clonality in CVID. Correlations of repertoire features with clinical complications were constrained by heterogeneity among patients within the CVID cohort.

Standard criteria were used to diagnose CVID, namely serum IgG, IgA and/or IgM reduced below the normal range together with specific antibody deficiency. There were about 43 subjects in the CVID group (roughly 15 female and around 29 male), ranging in age from about 9 to 64 years, with a mean age of 40. Predominantly Caucasian heritage was noted among both the CVID patients and the healthy controls. All CVID subjects had received replacement immunoglobulin therapy for at least one year at the time of study participation. At blood collection, none of the CVID subjects was ill or on immunomodulatory or immunosuppressive medication. Heparinized peripheral whole blood samples of roughly 5 to 8 ml were obtained from each donor. Genomic DNA from adults with common variable immune deficiency (CVID) and from healthy adult controls was used to sequence TCRbeta CDR3 repertoires. Diluted blood was subjected to density centrifugation over Hypaque 1077 or Ficoll-Paque for isolation of peripheral blood mononuclear cells. Genomic DNA was obtained from unsorted mononuclear cells through either Qiagen column purification or a centrifugation-based method.

Reading the germline V gene gives CDR1 SGHDT and CDR2 YYEEEE. Inclusive of the bounding cysteine and phenylalanine, the CDR3 is 15 residues long. Part of the CDR3 DNA is given, 36 bases translated from base 1. The junction shows trimming of 3 bases on V and 5 bases on J, and the gene matches do not reach 8 bases of it. The receptor's source is a human donor with common variable immunodeficiency. Specimen: peripheral blood mononuclear cells. The chain is assembled from TRBV5-6 and TRBJ2-1, with TRBD1 identical over 7 junction bases. The CDR3 reads as follows: CASSSGQQPNNEQFF. CDR3 DNA (partial): TGTGCCAGCAGCTCGGGACAGCAACCCAACAATGAG.